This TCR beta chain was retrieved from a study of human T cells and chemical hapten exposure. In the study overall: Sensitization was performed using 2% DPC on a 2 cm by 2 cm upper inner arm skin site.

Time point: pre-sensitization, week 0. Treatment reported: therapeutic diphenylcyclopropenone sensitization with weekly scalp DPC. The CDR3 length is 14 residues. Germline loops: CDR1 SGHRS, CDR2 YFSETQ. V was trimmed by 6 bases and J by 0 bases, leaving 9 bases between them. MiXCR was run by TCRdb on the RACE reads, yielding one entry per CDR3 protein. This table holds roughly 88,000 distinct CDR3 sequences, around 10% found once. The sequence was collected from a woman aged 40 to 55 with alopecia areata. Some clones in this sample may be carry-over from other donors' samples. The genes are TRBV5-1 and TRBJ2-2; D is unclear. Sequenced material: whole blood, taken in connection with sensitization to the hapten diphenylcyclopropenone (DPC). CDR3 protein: CASMGDPNTGELFF. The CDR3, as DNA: TGCGCCAGCATGGGCGACCCGAACACCGGGGAGCTGTTTTTT.